One and the same sample provided the 28 T cell receptor beta chains below, sequenced in a study of metastatic and nonmetastatic thyroid tumors. TCRdb re-processed the PCR reads through MiXCR. Counted here are 13,000 or so clones, 25% to 35% occurring once; the ten biggest clones make up nearly 4%. Ahead of thyroid surgery, no patient had received treatment of any kind. The sequenced sample consisted of blood. These receptors all stem from a female donor with papillary thyroid cancer or a benign thyroid nodule (not recorded which). Some clones in this sample may be carry-over from other donors' samples.

There are many counts of this clone. A much larger clone is a single base away; this may be a read error. The chain combines TRBV11-2 with TRBJ2-2; D not resolved. Germline loops: CDR1 SGHAT, CDR2 FQNNGV. V lost 5 bases and J lost 7, with 14 bases in between. This CDR3 is 14 amino acids long. The CDR3, as DNA: TGTGCCAGCAGCATAGGCTGGGTCAACGGGGAGCTGTTTTTT. This encodes CASSIGWVNGELFF.

Concerning this clone: The junction differs from germline at one of its ends, possibly a read error. This chain's CDR3 is CASSKVRSETQDF. The CDR3 coding sequence is TGTGCCAGTAGTAAAGTACGATCAGAGACCCAGGACTTC. This chain connects TRBV19 to TRBJ2-5; D is undetermined. CDR3 length: 13 residues. Germline-derived CDR1 and CDR2 are LNHDA and SQIVND (reference sequence).

The rearrangement joins TRBV2 to TRBJ2-7; unclear D gene. This CDR3 contains 13 residues. CDR1 SNHLY and CDR2 FYNNEI come from the germline V gene. Trimming stripped 7 bases from V and 3 bases from J, with 13 bases between. CDR3 coding DNA: TGTGCCAGCACGATTCCAGGAGACTACGAGCAGTACTTC. Translating it yields CASTIPGDYEQYF.

Comment on this clone: The missing conserved phenylalanine or tryptophan at the end of this CDR3 makes a read error likely. The chain links TRBV24-1 to TRBJ2-3; the D gene could be TRBD1 or TRBD2 (5 bases each). V shed 2 bases and J shed 7 bases, with 9 bases lying between them. Germline CDR1 KGHDR, CDR2 SFDVKD. The CDR3 totals 13 residues. Written as DNA, the CDR3 is TGTGCCACCAGTGATTGGGGGTCACATACGCAGTATTTG. Its translation is CATSDWGSHTQYL.

By share, this clone counts as medium-sized. This chain uses TRBV2 with TRBJ1-1, with D possibly matching TRBD1 (5 bases). V lost 4 bases and J lost 10, with 22 bases in between. There are 15 residues in the CDR3. Germline CDR1 SNHLY, CDR2 FYNNEI. Here the CDR3 DNA reads TGTGCCAGCAGTGTACTTTTGGGGCAGCGGAGGGGAGCTTTCTTT. Translated, it gives CASSVLLGQRRGAFF. Full variable domain (remainder filled in from reference TRBV2 and TRBJ1-1): EPEVTQTPSHQVTQMGQEVILRCVPISNHLYFYWYRQILGQKVEFLVSFYNNEISEKSEIFDDQFSVERPDGSNFTLKIRSTKLEDSAMYFCASSVLLGQRRGAFFGQGTRLTVV.

The J gene is TRBJ1-2, the V gene TRBV20-1; 9 positions agree with TRBD1. The germline V gene encodes CDR1 DFQATT and CDR2 SNEGSKA (reference sequence). Trimming at V came to 6 bases and at J to 13 bases, leaving 15 bases not matched to a gene. CDR3 length: 13 residues. CDR3 loop: CSADRPGTGSGTF. DNA of the CDR3: TGCAGTGCCGACCGCCCCGGGACAGGGTCCGGCACCTTC.

The genes are TRBV4-3 and TRBJ2-5; D is ambiguous. Trimming pared 1 base from V and 4 bases from J, leaving 7 bases between. The CDR3 has 13 residues. Germline loops: CDR1 LGHNA, CDR2 YSLEER. CDR3 sequence (DNA): TGCGCCAGCAGCCAAGCAGATGGAGAGACCCAGTACTTC. The encoded protein is CASSQADGETQYF.

This chain connects TRBV6-1 to TRBJ2-7; either TRBD1 or TRBD2 may fit D (6 bases each). The CDR3 runs 13 residues. V lost 4 bases, J lost 5 bases, and 12 bases lay in between. In germline, CDR1 is MNHNS, CDR2 SASEGT. The CDR3 loop reads CASSAPGAHEQYF. The CDR3 bases are TGTGCCAGCAGTGCCCCGGGGGCGCACGAGCAGTACTTC.

This clone was observed a few times. It is unclear where the CDR3 begins or ends on the DNA, so no DNA is shown, and the CDR3 is as TCRdb lists it. The chain uses TRBV12-3 or TRBV12-4 and TRBJ1-3; the DNA was not compared with TRBD1, the D call given in the table. Both ends counted, the CDR3 spans 17 residues. This CDR3 is CASSFFGQMISGNTRYF.

This clone was observed a few times. The genes are TRBV19 and TRBJ1-2; 7 bases line up with TRBD1. There are 15 residues in the CDR3. V lost 4 bases to trimming and J lost 2 bases; unmatched junction nucleotides: 7. Germline CDR1 is LNHDA and CDR2 is SQIVND (reference sequence). CDR3 sequence (DNA): TGTGCCAGTAGTAACGGACAGGCCCTGAACTATGGCTACACCTTC. Translation: CASSNGQALNYGYTF.

By share of the sample, this clone is medium-sized (0.01 to 0.1%). The V and J genes are TRBV28 and TRBJ1-2; D gene ambiguous. Germline loops: CDR1 MDHEN, CDR2 SYDVKM. The CDR3 contains 11 residues. V lost 5 bases and J 4 bases, leaving 5 bases between the germline ends. The CDR3 region has the DNA TGTGCCAGCAGTCAAGGCTATGGCTACACCTTC. This gives the protein CASSQGYGYTF.

V and J are TRBV6-4 and TRBJ2-7, with a tentative D call TRBD2 (6 bases). The CDR3 length is 16 residues. Germline V gives CDR1 MRHNA, CDR2 SNTAGT. Deletions cut 5 bases from V and 0 bases from J, with 17 bases between. CDR3 loop: CASSYEGLFSSYEQYF. CDR3 coding DNA: TGTGCCAGCAGTTATGAGGGACTCTTTAGCTCCTACGAGCAGTACTTC.

CDR3 nucleotide sequence: TGTGCCAGCAGCCAATCCGGGGAGCTGTTTTTT. This gives the protein CASSQSGELFF. The chain is built from TRBV3-1 and TRBJ2-2; D unresolved. Between the trimmed V and J ends, which lost 2 bases and 6 bases, there was a span of 1 base. This CDR3 comprises 11 residues. Germline V CDR1 and CDR2: LGHDT, YNNKEL (reference sequence). The full variable domain, its missing parts supplied by reference TRBV3-1 and TRBJ2-2, is DTAVSQTPKYLVTQMGNDKSIKCEQNLGHDTMYWYKQDSKKFLKIMFSYNNKELIINETVPNRFSPKSPDKAHLNLHINSLELGDSAVYFCASSQSGELFFGEGSRLTVL.

Details on this clone: One junction end disagrees with the germline gene, perhaps due to a read error. The chain has TRBV28 and TRBJ1-2; D is uncertain. This CDR3 has 14 residues. Looked up from germline, CDR1 is MDHEN and CDR2 is SYDVKM. The CDR3 DNA reads as TGTGCTAGCAGTTTTGCGGCAGCTAACTATGGCTACACCTTC. Its protein product is CASSFAAANYGYTF.

In this sample, this clone is medium-sized. The chain couples TRBV6-2 or TRBV6-3 to TRBJ1-2, with D unresolved. This CDR3 comprises 15 residues. V shed 5 bases and J shed 4 bases, with 17 bases lying between them. The germline V gene has CDR1 MNHEY and CDR2 SVGEGT. The CDR3 coding sequence is TGTGCCAGCAGTCTGGACGGAATTAAATCCTATGGCTACACCTTC. It is translated as CASSLDGIKSYGYTF.

This clone counts as medium-sized (0.01 to 0.1%). CDR3 sequence (DNA): TGTGCCAGCAGTTTCAGGACCGGGACAGGGAGTTTCCGGGAGACCCAGTACTTC. It codes for CASSFRTGTGSFRETQYF. The V gene is TRBV12-3 or TRBV12-4, the J gene TRBJ2-5; 9 bases match TRBD1. The CDR3 runs 18 residues. Unmatched junction bases numbered 16, after V lost 3 bases and J lost 5 bases.

This chain joins TRBV29-1 and TRBJ2-3; TRBD2 agrees at 8 bases. With 8 bases clipped from V and 5 bases from J, the junction kept 3 bases outside the gene matches. The CDR3 is 11 amino acids. CDR1 and CDR2 from the germline V gene are SQVTM and ANQGSEA. CDR3 DNA: TGCAGCCCCGGGGGGGGAGATACGCAGTATTTT. Its protein is CSPGGGDTQYF.

This clone has a count of ten or more. A much larger clone is a single base away; this may be a read error. The same CDR3 can be traced to other DNA sequences in this sample. This chain uses TRBV9 with TRBJ2-7, with D maybe TRBD1 (5 bases). The CDR3 runs to 14 residues. Germline CDR1 and CDR2: SGDLS and YYNGEE. This chain's CDR3 is CASSVLSDSYEQYF. CDR3 bases: TGTGCCAGCAGCGTACTCTCAGACAGCTACGAGCAATACTTC.

Within the sample, this clone is medium-sized. J is TRBJ2-5 and V is TRBV5-1, with D possibly matching TRBD1 (6 bases). The CDR3 sequence is 13 residues long. With 4 bases removed from V and 4 bases from J, the gap between germline ends came to 11 bases. Germline CDR1 reads SGHRS; CDR2 reads YFSETQ. The CDR3 DNA sequence: TGCGCCAGCAGCCTGGGACACCGAGAGACCCAGTACTTC. Residues: CASSLGHRETQYF.

The chain recombines TRBV5-1 with TRBJ2-3; D might be TRBD1 (8 bases). The CDR3 has 15 amino acids. CDR1 and CDR2 (germline): SGHRS, YFSETQ. V dropped 3 bases and J dropped 3 bases, with 14 bases sitting between them. CDR3 residues: CASSSTGGGTDTQYF. The CDR3 DNA follows: TGCGCCAGCAGCTCCACAGGGGGAGGGACAGATACGCAGTATTTT.

By its share, this clone is medium-sized. V gene TRBV7-9 combines with J gene TRBJ1-2, with D tentatively TRBD1 (5 bases). The CDR3 runs 14 residues. Germline assignment: CDR1 SEHNR and CDR2 FQNEAQ (reference sequence). The V gene lost 1 base and the J gene lost 5 bases, with 11 bases spanning the gap. This CDR3 is CASSLVSGGYGYTF. The CDR3 bases are TGTGCCAGCAGCTTAGTCTCTGGGGGTTATGGCTACACCTTC.

This sequence joins TRBV11-2 and TRBJ2-1; D is undetermined. V lost 0 bases to trimming and J lost 10 bases, with 7 bases between them. CDR3 size: 12 residues. The germline V gene encodes CDR1 SGHAT and CDR2 FQNNGV. In nucleotides, the CDR3 is TGTGCCAGCAGCTTAGATGAACAGGAGCAGTTCTTC. It translates to CASSLDEQEQFF.

This clone appeared a few times. DNA for the CDR3: TGTGCCACCTTGCGGCAGTCCCACTCTGGGGCCAACGTCCTGACTTTC. The encoded protein is CATLRQSHSGANVLTF. The genes are TRBV6-2 or TRBV6-3 and TRBJ2-6; D is undetermined. Trimming removed 10 bases from V and 0 bases from J, with 16 bases in between. This CDR3 is 16 amino acids long. CDR1 is MNHEY and CDR2 is SVGEGT in the germline V gene.

In its sample, this clone is medium-sized. The chain carries TRBV12-3 or TRBV12-4 and TRBJ2-7, with D tentatively TRBD1 (6 bases). Trimming removed 5 bases from V and 4 bases from J, with 12 bases in between. The CDR3 totals 13 residues. The CDR3 region is CASSTMGAYEQYF. The CDR3 DNA sequence: TGTGCCAGCAGTACAATGGGGGCATACGAGCAGTACTTC.

The table lists this clone with a few counts. This chain links TRBV6-5 with TRBJ2-3; TRBD2 matches at 9 bases. The CDR3 has 17 amino acids. The V segment lost 4 bases and the J segment 7 bases; nucleotides outside the gene matches: 15. Germline CDR1 reads MNHEY; CDR2 reads SVGAGI. CDR3: CASSSDSPSGTAYTQYF. The CDR3 bases are TGTGCCAGCAGTTCAGACTCTCCTAGCGGGACTGCGTATACGCAGTATTTT.

As regards this clone: One junction end disagrees with the germline gene, perhaps due to a read error. The chain links TRBV18 to TRBJ1-6; 8 bases are shared with TRBD1. Looked up from germline, CDR1 is KGHSH and CDR2 is LQKENI. This CDR3 is built from 17 residues. CDR3 sequence: CPSSLNQGAARNSPLHF. DNA for the CDR3: TGTCCCAGCTCACTAAATCAGGGGGCCGCTCGTAATTCACCCCTCCACTTT.

In the case of this clone: A junction boundary mismatches the germline segment, possibly from a read error. The chain couples TRBV7-2 to TRBJ1-2; D gene uncertain. Germline assignment: CDR1 SGHTA and CDR2 FQGNSA. This CDR3 contains 13 residues. The CDR3 spells CVSSSDGYYGYTF. Written as DNA, the CDR3 is TGTGTCAGCAGCTCCGACGGATACTATGGCTACACCTTC.

J is TRBJ2-2 and V is TRBV7-2; 7 bases are shared with TRBD2. The germline V gene encodes CDR1 SGHTA and CDR2 FQGNSA. The trim removed 5 bases at V and 11 bases at J, leaving 8 bases unmatched. The CDR3 runs 13 residues. The CDR3 region is CASSRWREPELFF. The CDR3 DNA reads TGTGCCAGCAGCCGGTGGCGGGAGCCCGAGCTGTTTTTT.